This passage covers 10 T cell receptor beta chains from one sample sequenced in a study of T-cell reconstitution after alpha-beta-depleted transplantation in children. Preparing the TCRbeta library involved the use of unique molecular identifiers. Each CDR3 protein is one row after TCRdb ran MiXCR on the PCR reads. The profile covers 150,000 to 250,000 distinct CDR3 sequences, with roughly 15% appearing a single time and under 15% taken by the ten largest. Sequencing used PBMCs from the stem cell graft donor, obtained from the stem cell graft. The origin of the receptors is a human donor who donated a stem cell graft to a child with acute lymphoblastic leukemia.

This clonotype was observed at least ten times. The chain joins TRBV27 to TRBJ1-4, with D uncertain. The CDR3 runs 13 residues. The germline V gene has CDR1 MNHEY and CDR2 SMNVEV (reference sequence). With 6 bases removed from V and 5 bases from J, the gap between germline ends came to 10 bases. The CDR3 nucleotides read TGTGCCAGCAGCGTACGAGGGAATGAAAAACTGTTTTTT. Translated: CASSVRGNEKLFF.

This clonotype was recorded many times. V gene TRBV28 combines with J gene TRBJ2-3, with D unclear. V lost 5 bases and J 9 bases, leaving 12 bases between the germline ends. The germline V gene encodes CDR1 MDHEN and CDR2 SYDVKM. The CDR3 sequence is 12 residues long. CDR3 bases: TGTGCCAGCAGTCTGTTATCGAGGACGCAGTATTTT. Protein sequence: CASSLLSRTQYF.

In this sample, this clonotype turned up many times. V usage is TRBV12-3 or TRBV12-4 and J usage is TRBJ2-5, with TRBD2 matching over 10 bases. Trimming at V came to 7 bases and at J to 2 bases, leaving 10 bases not matched to a gene. This CDR3 has 16 amino acids. This chain's CDR3 is CASTGPWTSGQETQYF. The CDR3 DNA is TGTGCCAGCACTGGGCCCTGGACTAGCGGACAAGAGACCCAGTACTTC.

This clonotype has ten or more counts. The V call is TRBV7-6, the J call TRBJ2-1; no firm D call. The germline gives CDR1 SGHVS, CDR2 FNYEAQ. This CDR3 spans 18 amino acids. The V and J ends lost 1 base and 5 bases respectively, with 21 bases between them. DNA of the CDR3: TGTGCCAGCAGCTTAGTCCTCACTACTCGGGTGACCAACAATGAGCAGTTCTTC. It is translated as CASSLVLTTRVTNNEQFF.

A word on this clonotype: A much more abundant neighbour one base away suggests this may be a read error. V usage is TRBV5-1 and J usage is TRBJ2-3; 7 nucleotides line up with TRBD1. Germline CDR1 SGHRS, CDR2 YFSETQ. With 2 bases clipped from V and 4 bases from J, the junction kept 16 bases outside the gene matches. This CDR3 contains 18 residues. The CDR3 sequence: CASSFDSRNRGVSDTQYF. CDR3 bases: TGCGCCAGCAGCTTTGACTCTCGAAACAGGGGTGTTTCAGATACGCAGTATTTT.

This clonotype was seen ten or more times. This chain connects TRBV5-1 to TRBJ2-2; 12 bases align to TRBD2. The CDR3 length is 16 residues. V shed 3 bases, J shed 5 bases, and the junction held 5 bases outside the gene matches. The germline CDR1 and CDR2 sequences are SGHRS and YFSETQ. This CDR3 is CASSSLGLAGTGELFF. In DNA form, the CDR3 reads TGCGCCAGCAGCTCACTTGGACTAGCGGGGACCGGGGAGCTGTTTTTT.

This clonotype was detected ten times or more. This rearrangement joins TRBV29-1 to TRBJ2-7, with D unclear. Germline CDR1 reads SQVTM; CDR2 reads ANQGSEA. Trimming removed 2 bases from V and 3 bases from J, with 5 bases in between. CDR3 length equals 11 residues. The CDR3 loop is CSVELGYEQYF. CDR3 bases: TGCAGCGTTGAATTAGGCTACGAGCAGTACTTC.

There are many counts of this clonotype. CDR3 nucleotide sequence: TGCAGTGCTCGACAGGTAGGGGATCAGCCCCAGCATTTT. It encodes CSARQVGDQPQHF. The chain uses TRBV20-1 and TRBJ1-5, with D perhaps matching TRBD1 (6 bases). The CDR3 has 13 residues. CDR1 is DFQATT, CDR2 SNEGSKA, per germline (reference sequence). The V end was cut by 5 bases, the J end by 5 bases, with 13 bases between.

Many counts were recorded for this clonotype. The genes are TRBV5-1 and TRBJ2-1; 9 bases agree with TRBD2. After removal of 1 base from V and 8 bases from J, the junction contained 1 base not matched to a gene. CDR1 SGHRS and CDR2 YFSETQ come from the germline V gene. The CDR3 spans 13 residues. The CDR3 DNA sequence: TGCGCCAGCAGCTTGCAGCGGGAGGATGAGCAGTTCTTC. Translating gives CASSLQREDEQFF. Full variable domain (rest looked up from reference TRBV5-1 and TRBJ2-1): KAGVTQTPRYLIKTRGQQVTLSCSPISGHRSVSWYQQTPGQGLQFLFEYFSETQRNKGNFPGRFSGRQFSNSRSEMNVSTLELGDSALYLCASSLQREDEQFFGPGTRLTVL.

Turning to this clonotype: A much larger clone sits a single nucleotide away, making a read error possible. The chain combines TRBV5-1 with TRBJ2-3; D is possibly TRBD1 or TRBD2 (5 bases each). Germline-derived CDR1 and CDR2 are SGHRS and YFSETQ. The length of the CDR3 is 14 residues. The CDR3 DNA follows: TGCGCCAGCAGCTCGGACTGGGACCCAGATCCGCAGTATTTT. This gives the protein CASSSDWDPDPQYF.